This T cell receptor (beta chain) was captured by sequencing in a study of T cell clusters in autoimmune cytopenias. Study-wide background: A median age of almost 60 years and mean of approximately 50 years characterized healthy donor controls.

TRB rearrangements were amplified by touch-down multiplex PCR with mixed TRB-A/B primers. TCRdb reprocessed the multiplex PCR reads and keeps a single row for each CDR3 protein, giving no DNA. The sample totals 6,500 to 8,500 distinct CDR3 sequences. The CDR3 covers 15 residues. In germline, CDR1 is MNHNS, CDR2 SASEGT. About 37,500 genome equivalents of blood DNA were amplified for TRB. The data also belong to a second study, concerning T cell repertoires in aging, cancer and after chemotherapy. That paper notes: Approximately 10 million TCR reads were in the whole dataset. Healthy donors lost TCR diversity with age mainly through richness, cancer patients through richness and evenness.

This TCR came from a human donor in good health. The rearrangement uses TRBV6-1 and TRBJ1-4; the D call of TRBD1 rests on TCRdb alone, since no DNA is present to check it. The sequenced sample consisted of peripheral blood. The CDR3 spells CASSMYDVQVEKLFF.